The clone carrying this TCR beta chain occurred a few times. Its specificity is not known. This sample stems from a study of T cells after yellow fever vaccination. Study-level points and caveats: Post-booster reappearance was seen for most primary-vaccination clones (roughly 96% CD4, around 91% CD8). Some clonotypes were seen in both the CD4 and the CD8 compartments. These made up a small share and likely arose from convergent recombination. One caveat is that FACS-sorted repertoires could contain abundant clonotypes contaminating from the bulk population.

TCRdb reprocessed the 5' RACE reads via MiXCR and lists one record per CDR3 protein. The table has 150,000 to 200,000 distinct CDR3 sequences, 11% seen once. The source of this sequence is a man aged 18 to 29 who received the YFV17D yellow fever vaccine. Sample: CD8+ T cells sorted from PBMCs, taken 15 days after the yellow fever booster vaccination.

The CDR3 DNA reads TGTGCCAGCAGCTTGCAAAGCCACGCTTATGGCTACACCTTC. Translation gives CASSLQSHAYGYTF. The gene calls are TRBV5-8 and TRBJ1-2, with unresolved D. This CDR3 has 14 amino acids. The V and J ends lost 1 base and 5 bases respectively, with 12 bases between them. From germline, CDR1 is SGHTS and CDR2 YDEGEE.